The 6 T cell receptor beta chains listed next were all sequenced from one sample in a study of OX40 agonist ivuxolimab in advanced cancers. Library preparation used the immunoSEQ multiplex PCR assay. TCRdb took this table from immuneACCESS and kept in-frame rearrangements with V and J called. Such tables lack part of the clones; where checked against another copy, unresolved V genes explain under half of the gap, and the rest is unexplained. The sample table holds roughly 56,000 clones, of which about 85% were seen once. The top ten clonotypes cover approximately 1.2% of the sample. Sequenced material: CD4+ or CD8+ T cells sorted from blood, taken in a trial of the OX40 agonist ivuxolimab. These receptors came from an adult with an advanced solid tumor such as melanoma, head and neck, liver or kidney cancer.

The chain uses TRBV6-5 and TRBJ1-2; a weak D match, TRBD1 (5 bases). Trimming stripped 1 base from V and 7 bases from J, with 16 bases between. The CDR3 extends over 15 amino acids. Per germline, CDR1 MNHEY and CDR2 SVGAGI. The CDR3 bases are TGTGCCAGCAGTTACTTTCACGGAAACGGGGGTGGCTACACCTTC. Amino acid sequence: CASSYFHGNGGGYTF.

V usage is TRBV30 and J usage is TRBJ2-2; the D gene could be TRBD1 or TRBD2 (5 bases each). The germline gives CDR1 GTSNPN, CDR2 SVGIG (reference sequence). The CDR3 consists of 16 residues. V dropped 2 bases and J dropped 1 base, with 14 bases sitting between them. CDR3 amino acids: CAWSLTGTENTGELFF. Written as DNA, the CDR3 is TGTGCCTGGAGTCTTACCGGGACGGAGAACACCGGGGAGCTGTTTTTT.

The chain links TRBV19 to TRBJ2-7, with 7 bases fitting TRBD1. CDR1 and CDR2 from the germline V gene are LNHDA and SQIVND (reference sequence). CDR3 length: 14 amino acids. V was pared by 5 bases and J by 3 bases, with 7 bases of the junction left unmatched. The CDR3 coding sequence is TGTGCCAGTAGTTCCACGGACAGGATCTACGAGCAGTACTTC. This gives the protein CASSSTDRIYEQYF.

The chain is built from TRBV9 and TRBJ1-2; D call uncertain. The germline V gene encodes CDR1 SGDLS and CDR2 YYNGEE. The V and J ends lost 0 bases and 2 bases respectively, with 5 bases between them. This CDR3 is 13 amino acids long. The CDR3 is CASSVGGNYGYTF. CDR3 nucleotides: TGTGCCAGCAGCGTAGGTGGAAACTATGGCTACACCTTC.

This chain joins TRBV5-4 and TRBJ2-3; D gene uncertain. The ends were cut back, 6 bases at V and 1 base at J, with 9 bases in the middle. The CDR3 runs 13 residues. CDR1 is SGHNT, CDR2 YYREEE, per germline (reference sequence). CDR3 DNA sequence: TGTGCCAGCACCACCTTAGGCACAGATACGCAGTATTTT. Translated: CASTTLGTDTQYF.

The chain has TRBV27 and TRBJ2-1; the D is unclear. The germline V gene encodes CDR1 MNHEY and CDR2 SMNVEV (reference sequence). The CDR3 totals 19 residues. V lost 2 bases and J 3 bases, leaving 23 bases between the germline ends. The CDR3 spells CASSLKGPLGRTFYNEQFF. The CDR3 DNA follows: TGTGCCAGCAGTTTAAAAGGACCCCTTGGCCGAACTTTCTACAATGAGCAGTTCTTC.